These 20 T cell receptor beta chains were sequenced from one sample in a study of blood T cell repertoires in COVID-19. Profiling relied on immunoSEQ multiplex PCR, and the TCRdb table lists in-frame clones only, not all of them. The sample includes roughly 99,000 clones, approximately 86% seen only once; the top ten take roughly 2.1%. Sequenced: peripheral blood. These receptors came from a man aged 50-60 years with COVID-19, enrolled during active disease.

V usage is TRBV15 and J usage is TRBJ2-1; possibly TRBD1 for D (6 bases). Trimming left V 0 bases short and J 9 bases short, with 15 bases between. The CDR3 extends over 15 amino acids. Germline V gene sequence: CDR1 LNHNV, CDR2 YYDKDF (reference sequence). CDR3 in amino acids: CATSRDQGYSSEQFF. The CDR3 DNA reads TGTGCCACCAGCAGAGATCAGGGGTATTCTAGTGAGCAGTTCTTC.

CDR3: CASLGFGSYNEQFF. The CDR3 DNA follows: TGTGCCAGCCTAGGTTTTGGCTCCTACAATGAGCAGTTCTTC. The J gene is TRBJ2-1, the V gene TRBV28, with D unclear. The CDR3 has 14 residues. Trimming cost V 8 bases and J 0 bases, with 11 bases left between them. Germline assignment: CDR1 MDHEN and CDR2 SYDVKM. The complete variable domain, with remaining parts taken from reference TRBV28 and TRBJ2-1, reads DVKVTQSSRYLVKRTGEKVFLECVQDMDHENMFWYRQDPGLGLRLIYFSYDVKMKEKGDIPEGYSVSREKKERFSLILESASTNQTSMYLCASLGFGSYNEQFFGPGTRLTVL.

The chain employs TRBV24-1 and TRBJ2-1, with 7 bases lining up with TRBD1. CDR1 is KGHDR, CDR2 SFDVKD, per germline. This CDR3 has 16 residues. With V trimmed by 7 bases and J by 4 bases, 12 bases remained unmatched. In DNA form, the CDR3 reads TGTGCCACCAGCACTCTTACCGGGACAGCTTACAATGAGCAGTTCTTC. Its protein is CATSTLTGTAYNEQFF.

This clone was detected only once. The chain employs TRBV9 and TRBJ2-7; TRBD2 matches at 8 bases. Germline values: CDR1 SGDLS, CDR2 YYNGEE. This CDR3 is built from 15 residues. Trimming took 0 bases from V and 4 from J; bases not matched to a gene: 6. The CDR3: CASSVGDSGNYEQYF. CDR3 nucleotides: TGTGCCAGCAGCGTAGGAGATAGCGGGAATTACGAGCAGTACTTC. The variable domain in full, with the rest retrieved from reference TRBV9 and TRBJ2-7, is DSGVTQTPKHLITATGQRVTLRCSPRSGDLSVYWYQQSLDQGLQFLIQYYNGEERAKGNILERFSAQQFPDLHSELNLSSLELGDSALYFCASSVGDSGNYEQYFGPGTRLTVT.

This clone was observed a single time. The genes are TRBV24-1 and TRBJ1-5, with D possibly matching TRBD1 (6 bases). Germline loops: CDR1 KGHDR, CDR2 SFDVKD. The CDR3 loop spans 17 amino acids. Trimming took off 11 bases at V and 5 bases at J, with 27 bases between the two ends. The CDR3 coding sequence is TGTGCCATCCCCCGGACAGACGTCCTCAAGGGAGATCAGCCCCAGCATTTT. This codes for CAIPRTDVLKGDQPQHF.

A word on this clone: The junction departs from germline at one end; a sequencing error may be responsible. This chain joins TRBV11-3 and TRBJ2-7, with 10 positions matching TRBD1. Germline CDR1 is SGHNT and CDR2 is YENEEA. The CDR3 covers 14 residues. CDR3 DNA: TGTGCCAGCAGCCTAGACAGGGGGCACTACGAGCAGTACTTC. Translation: CASSLDRGHYEQYF.

The rearrangement joins TRBV7-2 to TRBJ1-1; D might be TRBD1 (5 bases). The CDR3 runs to 14 residues. CDR1 is SGHTA and CDR2 is FQGNSA in the germline V gene. V lost 1 base, J lost 4 bases, and 10 bases lay in between. CDR3 sequence: CASSLGGGITEAFF. The CDR3 coding sequence is TGTGCCAGCAGCTTAGGGGGGGGAATCACTGAAGCTTTCTTT.

This chain joins TRBV2 and TRBJ1-5; unclear D gene. Trimming left V 6 bases short and J 5 bases short, with 11 bases between. CDR1 and CDR2 (germline): SNHLY, FYNNEI. This CDR3 contains 13 residues. CDR3 loop: CASSVGLYQPQHF. CDR3 bases: TGTGCCAGCAGCGTCGGACTCTATCAGCCCCAGCATTTT.

The V call is TRBV6-2 or TRBV6-3, the J call TRBJ2-7; D uncertain. V was cut by 6 bases and J by 0 bases, with 9 bases left in between. This CDR3 is built from 13 residues. CDR1 and CDR2 (germline): MNHEY, SVGEGT. The CDR3 loop is CASSQPSSYEQYF. The CDR3 nucleotides are TGTGCCAGCAGCCAGCCCTCCTCCTACGAGCAGTACTTC.

This chain connects TRBV5-8 to TRBJ2-7; 11 bases match TRBD1. Losses at the gene ends were 2 bases for V and 4 bases for J; bases not matched to a gene: 5. The CDR3 is made up of 15 amino acids. In germline, CDR1 is SGHTS, CDR2 YDEGEE. CDR3 region: CASSLQGQGGYEQYF. CDR3 sequence (DNA): TGTGCCAGCAGCTTACAGGGACAGGGGGGTTACGAGCAGTACTTC.

For this clone: The sample carries other DNA sequences with the same CDR3. This sequence joins TRBV7-2 and TRBJ1-4; TRBD1 might be the D (5 bases). V shed 6 bases and J shed 5 bases, with 13 bases lying between them. There are 14 residues in the CDR3. The germline V gene encodes CDR1 SGHTA and CDR2 FQGNSA. In DNA, the CDR3 is TGTGCCAGCAGTCCCCAGGGCGGAAATGAAAAACTGTTTTTT. Its protein is CASSPQGGNEKLFF.

On this clone itself: An end of the junction does not agree with germline; a read error may underlie this. The chain recombines TRBV24-1 with TRBJ2-1, with 14 bases aligning to TRBD2. Germline CDR1 reads KGHDR; CDR2 reads SFDVKD. The CDR3 covers 13 residues. CDR3 sequence reads: CAISGTSGGERFF. CDR3 DNA: TGTGCCATCAGCGGGACTAGCGGGGGAGAGCGGTTCTTC.

V is TRBV11-2 and J is TRBJ2-3; 10 bases match TRBD1. V shed 0 bases and J 0 bases; nucleotides not matched to a gene: 9. There are 19 residues in the CDR3. Germline CDR1 is SGHAT and CDR2 is FQNNGV. CDR3 in amino acids: CASSLDGDRGLGSTDTQYF. DNA for the CDR3: TGTGCCAGCAGCTTAGACGGGGACAGGGGTTTGGGTAGCACAGATACGCAGTATTTT.

The V call is TRBV5-8, the J call TRBJ2-1, with D uncertain. Per germline, CDR1 SGHTS and CDR2 YDEGEE. V lost 0 bases to trimming and J lost 0 bases, with 13 bases between them. CDR3 length: 17 amino acids. CDR3 sequence (DNA): TGTGCCAGCAGCTTGGCCAAATACAGCAGCTCCTACAATGAGCAGTTCTTC. Protein product: CASSLAKYSSSYNEQFF. The complete variable domain, with remaining parts taken from reference TRBV5-8 and TRBJ2-1, reads EAGVTQSPTHLIKTRGQQATLRCSPISGHTSVYWYQQALGLGLQFLLWYDEGEERNRGNFPPRFSGRQFPNYSSELNVNALELEDSALYLCASSLAKYSSSYNEQFFGPGTRLTVL.

This chain joins TRBV18 and TRBJ1-4; possible D gene TRBD1, 6 bases. Looked up from germline, CDR1 is KGHSH and CDR2 is LQKENI. V was clipped by 3 bases and J by 5 bases, with 16 bases between them. The CDR3 totals 16 residues. The DNA of the CDR3 is TGTGCCAGCTCACCGGGGGGGCGCTTATCCAATGAAAAACTGTTTTTT. It yields the protein CASSPGGRLSNEKLFF.

The CDR3 loop is CSVKTARYGYTF. CDR3 coding DNA: TGCAGCGTCAAGACTGCTAGGTATGGCTACACCTTC. This sequence joins TRBV29-1 and TRBJ1-2; D remains ambiguous. CDR1 and CDR2 from the germline V gene are SQVTM and ANQGSEA. Trimming stripped 6 bases from V and 5 bases from J, with 13 bases between. This CDR3 has 12 residues. Together with reference TRBV29-1 and TRBJ1-2, the CDR3 gives the full variable domain: SAVISQKPSRDICQRGTSLTIQCQVDSQVTMMFWYRQQPGQSLTLIATANQGSEATYESGFVIDKFPISRPNLTFSTLTVSNMSPEDSSIYLCSVKTARYGYTFGSGTRLTVV.

This clone was counted a few times. This chain links TRBV4-1 with TRBJ1-5, with 10 positions matching TRBD1. The CDR3 covers 16 residues. V lost 4 bases, J lost 6 bases, and 9 bases stayed unmatched. The germline CDR1 and CDR2 sequences are MGHRA and YSYEKL. The CDR3 sequence is CASSPTTGGGIQPQHF. CDR3 coding DNA: TGCGCCAGCAGCCCGACGACAGGGGGCGGAATTCAGCCCCAGCATTTT.

The chain joins TRBV19 to TRBJ2-2; D possibly corresponds to TRBD2 (6 bases). V was shortened by 5 bases and J by 4 bases, with 11 bases between the two germline ends. CDR3 size: 14 residues. CDR1 and CDR2 from the germline V gene are LNHDA and SQIVND (reference sequence). The CDR3 is CASSLGGRTGELFF. The CDR3 DNA reads as TGTGCCAGTAGTCTGGGGGGTCGCACCGGGGAGCTGTTTTTT.

The rearrangement joins TRBV6-5 to TRBJ1-1; TRBD1 aligns across 7 bases. Germline V CDR1 and CDR2: MNHEY, SVGAGI. This CDR3 spans 14 amino acids. The V segment lost 6 bases and the J segment 1 base; nucleotides outside the gene matches: 5. The CDR3 loop is CASRNRGSNTEAFF. CDR3 nucleotide sequence: TGTGCCAGCAGGAACAGGGGCTCGAACACTGAAGCTTTCTTT.

The chain couples TRBV5-1 to TRBJ1-4; D is ambiguous. The CDR3 contains 15 residues. The V end lost 3 bases, the J end lost 3 bases, and 12 bases lay between the germline ends. Germline V gene data show CDR1 as SGHRS and CDR2 as YFSETQ. DNA of the CDR3: TGCGCCAGCAGCTCTGGCTCCCAGGCTAATGAAAAACTGTTTTTT. Translating it yields CASSSGSQANEKLFF.